These 15 T cell receptor beta chains share one sample of origin, sequenced in a study of CD8 T cells in Susac syndrome. Reverse transcription used about 0.45 to 1 ug RNA and random hexamers. TCRdb re-called the immunoSEQ multiplex PCR reads through MiXCR, storing one row per CDR3 protein. The data contain around 200,000 distinct CDR3 sequences, 90% to 95% of them singletons. What was sequenced was CD4+ T cells from PBMCs. Source of these receptors: a human donor in good health.

CDR3 protein: CASSFRVLTGGGEDTQYF. Here the CDR3 DNA reads TGTGCCAGCAGTTTTCGTGTGTTAACGGGAGGTGGTGAGGATACGCAGTATTTT. This sequence joins TRBV28 and TRBJ2-3; 7 nucleotides agree with TRBD2. The V and J ends lost 3 bases and 6 bases, in that order; junction bases with no gene match: 18. Germline CDR1 and CDR2: MDHEN and SYDVKM. The CDR3 is made up of 18 amino acids.

This chain joins TRBV19 and TRBJ2-5, with a possible D match to TRBD2 (5 bases). The germline V gene encodes CDR1 LNHDA and CDR2 SQIVND (reference sequence). V was cut by 7 bases and J by 5 bases, with 17 bases left in between. The CDR3 contains 14 residues. CDR3 sequence reads: CASNPRGNGETQYF. CDR3 nucleotides: TGTGCCAGTAACCCCAGAGGGAACGGGGAGACCCAGTACTTC.

This clonotype has only one observation. This rearrangement joins TRBV27 to TRBJ1-4; 9 nucleotides line up with TRBD1. There are 15 residues in the CDR3. Germline assignment: CDR1 MNHEY and CDR2 SMNVEV (reference sequence). J was trimmed by 8 bases and V by 5 bases; bases with no gene match: 9. The CDR3 sequence: CASSPRQGVGEKLFF. The CDR3 nucleotides are TGTGCCAGCAGTCCCAGACAGGGGGTCGGCGAAAAACTGTTTTTT.

In nucleotides, the CDR3 is TGCAGTGCCCCTAGCGGGTCTTACAATGAGCAGTTCTTC. It is translated as CSAPSGSYNEQFF. V gene TRBV20-1 combines with J gene TRBJ2-1; 8 nucleotides match TRBD2. V was clipped by 6 bases and J by 4 bases; unmatched bases: 5. This CDR3 region has 13 residues. Germline V gene data show CDR1 as DFQATT and CDR2 as SNEGSKA (reference sequence).

The chain links TRBV18 to TRBJ2-2; 9 bases map to TRBD1. The CDR3 covers 12 residues. The junction had 2 bases not matched to a gene; V was cut back by 9 bases and J by 6 bases. Germline V gene lookup returns CDR1 KGHSH and CDR2 LQKENI. CDR3 loop: CASRTGAGELFF. The CDR3 nucleotides are TGTGCCAGTCGGACAGGGGCCGGGGAGCTGTTTTTT.

This clonotype was recorded once. The V call is TRBV9, the J call TRBJ2-3; D is ambiguous. Germline assignment: CDR1 SGDLS and CDR2 YYNGEE. V was shortened by 6 bases and J by 4 bases, with 9 bases between the two germline ends. There are 12 residues in the CDR3. CDR3 in amino acids: CASTLRPDTQYF. The CDR3 coding sequence is TGTGCCAGCACCCTACGACCAGATACGCAGTATTTT.

This clonotype occurred once. V usage is TRBV5-1 and J usage is TRBJ2-7; 9 bases line up with TRBD1. CDR1 SGHRS and CDR2 YFSETQ come from the germline V gene. CDR3 length: 13 residues. The junction had 4 bases not matched to a gene; V was cut back by 4 bases and J by 5 bases. The CDR3 spells CASSLTGGNEQYF. The CDR3 nucleotides read TGCGCCAGCAGCCTAACAGGGGGCAACGAGCAGTACTTC.

V is TRBV30 and J is TRBJ2-1, with 7 bases matching TRBD2. There are 14 residues in the CDR3. V shed 1 base, J shed 0 bases, and the junction held 0 bases outside the gene matches. Germline assignment: CDR1 GTSNPN and CDR2 SVGIG (reference sequence). As DNA, the CDR3 is TGTGCCTGGAGTGGGACTAGCTCCTACAATGAGCAGTTCTTC. It is translated as CAWSGTSSYNEQFF.

The chain links TRBV30 to TRBJ2-2; D possibly corresponds to TRBD2 (5 bases). This CDR3 spans 12 amino acids. Trimming shortened V by 1 base and J by 7 bases, and 7 bases separated the two germline ends. CDR1 and CDR2 (germline): GTSNPN, SVGIG (reference sequence). CDR3 sequence reads: CAWSAGDGELFF. DNA for the CDR3: TGTGCCTGGAGTGCCGGGGACGGGGAGCTGTTTTTT. Full variable domain (rest looked up from reference TRBV30 and TRBJ2-2): SQTIHQWPATLVQPVGSPLSLECTVEGTSNPNLYWYRQAAGRGLQLLFYSVGIGQISSEVPQNLSASRPQDRQFILSSKKLLLSDSGFYLCAWSAGDGELFFGEGSRLTVL.

The count of this clonotype is one. The rearrangement uses TRBV30 and TRBJ1-1; TRBD1 aligns across 8 bases. The V segment lost 2 bases and the J segment 1 base; nucleotides outside the gene matches: 18. The length of the CDR3 is 19 residues. Germline V gene lookup returns CDR1 GTSNPN and CDR2 SVGIG (reference sequence). DNA of the CDR3: TGTGCCTGGAGTCCACCGGGACAGGACAGTCGTCTGGGGAACACTGAAGCTTTCTTT. Translated, it gives CAWSPPGQDSRLGNTEAFF.

V is TRBV12-3 or TRBV12-4 and J is TRBJ1-4; 7 nucleotides match TRBD1. The CDR3 is 15 residues long. The V and J ends lost 6 bases and 7 bases, in that order; junction bases with no gene match: 11. CDR3 residues: CASSNQGTDLEKLFF. The DNA for the CDR3 is TGTGCCAGCAGCAACCAAGGGACAGACCTTGAAAAACTGTTTTTT.

This chain links TRBV29-1 with TRBJ2-3; D gene unclear. V dropped 7 bases and J dropped 0 bases, with 14 bases sitting between them. Germline V gives CDR1 SQVTM, CDR2 ANQGSEA. This CDR3 has 14 amino acids. The CDR3 spells CSAEPSTSTDTQYF. The CDR3 DNA sequence: TGCAGCGCCGAACCCTCTACTAGCACAGATACGCAGTATTTT.

The chain links TRBV24-1 to TRBJ2-3, with 8 bases aligning to TRBD2. CDR1 KGHDR and CDR2 SFDVKD come from the germline V gene. The CDR3 is made up of 14 amino acids. V gave up 6 bases and J gave up 5 bases; unmatched junction bases: 6. Written as DNA, the CDR3 is TGTGCCACCAGTCCAGCGGGAGTACAAGATACGCAGTATTTT. It yields the protein CATSPAGVQDTQYF.

The chain combines TRBV7-2 with TRBJ2-3; 7 nucleotides align to TRBD2. V lost 2 bases to trimming and J lost 5 bases; unmatched junction nucleotides: 7. The CDR3 is 15 residues long. The germline V gene encodes CDR1 SGHTA and CDR2 FQGNSA. DNA for the CDR3: TGTGCCAGCAGCTTAAGGGCGGGAGATTTAGATACGCAGTATTTT. Translation: CASSLRAGDLDTQYF.

V and J are TRBV29-1 and TRBJ1-2; weak D call: TRBD1 (6 bases). Trimming stripped 3 bases from V and 3 bases from J, with 14 bases between. This CDR3 is built from 14 residues. Germline lookup yields CDR1 SQVTM and CDR2 ANQGSEA. The DNA of the CDR3 is TGCAGCGTTGAGGGGACAAGCCTAGACTATGGCTACACCTTC. This encodes CSVEGTSLDYGYTF.